Listed below are T cell receptor beta chains from one sample, sequenced in a study of CD8+CD57+ T cells in acquired aplastic anemia. TCRdb re-analysed the reads in MiXCR, keeping a single row per CDR3 protein. The data contain about 180,000 distinct CDR3 sequences, around 50% of them singletons. Input material: sorted CD4+, CD8+, or CD8+CD57+ T cells (not recorded which) from PBMCs. These receptors all stem from a human donor with aplastic anemia. Both conserved end residues are part of each CDR3. A D gene is named only where the DNA matches it firmly. A row's size may be missing; if present it is once, few, many or a size class.

V gene	clone size	D gene	J gene	CDR3 DNA	CDR3 protein
TRBV20-1	.	.	TRBJ2-7	TGCAGTGCTACAGTTTGGGCCCCACTTTACGAGCAGTACTTC	CSATVWAPLYEQYF
TRBV19	many	.	TRBJ1-5	TGTGCCAGCCGAGGGCGGGAGGGGACATCGAATCAGCCCCAGCATTTT	CASRGREGTSNQPQHF
TRBV29-1	few	TRBD1	TRBJ1-1	TGCAGCGTTGAAGGACAGGGAAAAATCGGTGAAGCTTTCTTT	CSVEGQGKIGEAFF
TRBV24-1	many	.	TRBJ1-5	TGTGCCACCAGTGATTTGAATAGCAATCAGCCCCAGCATTTT	CATSDLNSNQPQHF
TRBV7-9	.	.	TRBJ2-7	TGTGCCAGCAGCTTATCTGGGACCTACGAGCAGTACTTC	CASSLSGTYEQYF
TRBV10-3	.	.	TRBJ2-3	TGTGCCACCGCCGGGACTTTGCCCACAGATACGCAGTATTTT	CATAGTLPTDTQYF
TRBV5-1	.	.	TRBJ2-6	TGCGCCAGCAGCCCCGTTGCCTCTGGGGCCAACGTCCTGACTTTC	CASSPVASGANVLTF
TRBV9	.	TRBD1	TRBJ1-2	TGTGCCAGCAGCGGGACAGGGCATGGCTACACCTTC	CASSGTGHGYTF
TRBV2	.	.	TRBJ2-1	TGTGCCAGCAGTGACAAGCATCCCTATAGCAATCAGCAGTTCTTC	CASSDKHPYSNQQFF
TRBV7-2	.	.	TRBJ2-5	TGTGCCAGCAGCCCGCAAACCGGGACCCAGTACTTC	CASSPQTGTQYF
TRBV10-3	few	.	TRBJ1-2	TGTGCCACCGCGACAGCCGGGGGTATCTATGGCTACACCTTC	CATATAGGIYGYTF
TRBV20-1	few	.	TRBJ1-6	TGCAGTGCTAGCCGGGACGGCAATTCACCCCTCCACTTT	CSASRDGNSPLHF
TRBV20-1	few	.	TRBJ2-6	TGCAGTGCTATAGCTGGGGCCAACGTCCTGACTTTC	CSAIAGANVLTF
TRBV12-3/TRBV12-4	many	.	TRBJ1-3	TGTGCCAGCAGGCATGTGTCTGGAAACACCATATATTTT	CASRHVSGNTIYF
TRBV6-4	many	.	TRBJ2-7	TGTGCCAGCTCGGGCCCCGAGCAGTACTTC	CASSGPEQYF
TRBV15	.	.	TRBJ2-7	TGTGCCACCAGCTCATCCTGGGGGAGGGGGGCCTACGAGCAGTACTTC	CATSSSWGRGAYEQYF
TRBV3-1	few	TRBD2	TRBJ2-1	TGTGCCAGCAGCCAAATGACTAGCGGGGCGACGAATGAGCAGTTCTTC	CASSQMTSGATNEQFF
TRBV6-1	.	TRBD2	TRBJ2-2	TGTGCCAGCAGAGAGCGGGGGGTTTTCGGGGAGCTGTTTTTT	CASRERGVFGELFF
TRBV20-1	.	.	TRBJ2-7	TGCAGTGCTCTACGTGTGTGGGAGCAGTACTTC	CSALRVWEQYF
TRBV20-1	many	.	TRBJ2-7	TGCAGTGCTAGAGGGGACGGTTCCTACGAGCAGTACTTC	CSARGDGSYEQYF
TRBV7-2	.	.	TRBJ2-7	TGTGCCAGCACAAGCGGAGGGGAGCAGTACTTC	CASTSGGEQYF
TRBV20-1	.	TRBD2	TRBJ2-1	TGCAGTGCACCCACTAGCGGGGGGGACAATGAGCAGTCCTTC	CSAPTSGGDNEQSF
TRBV2	.	TRBD1	TRBJ1-2	TGTGCCAGCACAAGGGACAGGGGCGCTGGCTATGGCCACACCTTC	CASTRDRGAGYGHTF
TRBV15	medium-sized	TRBD1	TRBJ1-1	TGTGCCACCAGCAGAGCGGACAGGGGCACTGAAGCTTTCTTT	CATSRADRGTEAFF
TRBV5-1	many	.	TRBJ2-7	TGCGCCAGCAGCCTTACAACAGCCTCCCAGGGCACTAGCTCCTACGAGCAGTACTTC	CASSLTTASQGTSSYEQYF
TRBV5-6	many	TRBD2	TRBJ2-2	TGTGCCAGCAGCTTGGGTCCTAGCGGGGGGATCGGGGAGCTGTTTTTT	CASSLGPSGGIGELFF